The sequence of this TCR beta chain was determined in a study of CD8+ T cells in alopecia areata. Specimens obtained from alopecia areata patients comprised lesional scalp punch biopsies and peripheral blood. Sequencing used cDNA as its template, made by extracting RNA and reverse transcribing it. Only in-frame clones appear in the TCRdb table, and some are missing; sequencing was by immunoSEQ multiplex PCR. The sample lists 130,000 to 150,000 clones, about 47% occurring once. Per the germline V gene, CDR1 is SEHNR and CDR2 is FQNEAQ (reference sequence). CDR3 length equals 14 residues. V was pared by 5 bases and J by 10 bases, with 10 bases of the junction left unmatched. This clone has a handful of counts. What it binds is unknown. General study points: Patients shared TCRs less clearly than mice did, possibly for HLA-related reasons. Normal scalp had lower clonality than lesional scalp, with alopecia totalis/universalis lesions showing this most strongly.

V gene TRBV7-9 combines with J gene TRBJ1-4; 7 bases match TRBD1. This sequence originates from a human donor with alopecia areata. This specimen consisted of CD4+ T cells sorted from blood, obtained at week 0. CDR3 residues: CASSPRDRSGKLFF. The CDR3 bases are TGTGCCAGCAGCCCCCGGGACAGATCCGGAAAACTGTTTTTT.